One and the same sample provided the 32 T cell receptor beta chains below, sequenced in a study of cytomegalovirus exposure and HLA in healthy donors. The PCR was carried out with 60 Vbeta primers and 13 Jbeta primers. Clones were sequenced by immunoSEQ multiplex PCR, and TCRdb holds only the in-frame ones, with some missing. The sample has 95,000 or so clones, around 70% seen once. Sequenced input: PBMCs. The receptors were gathered from a woman between 45 and 65 years old in good health and CMV-seropositive.

The rearrangement joins TRBV7-6 to TRBJ2-5, with a tentative D call TRBD2 (6 bases). The DNA end is more similar to TRBJ2-7, so the J call may be wrong. CDR3 length equals 14 residues. Germline V gene sequence: CDR1 SGHVS, CDR2 FNYEAQ. The CDR3 spells CASSPGLFSYEQYF. Here the CDR3 DNA reads TGTGCCAGCAGCCCGGGACTGTTTTCATACGAGCAGTACTTC.

The chain joins TRBV9 to TRBJ2-7, with 10 positions matching TRBD2. The CDR3 is made up of 15 amino acids. Germline V lookup: CDR1 SGDLS, CDR2 YYNGEE. V lost 3 bases to trimming and J lost 4 bases; unmatched junction nucleotides: 7. CDR3 coding DNA: TGTGCCAGCAGCGATACCGGGACTAGCGTTTACGAGCAGTACTTC. Protein: CASSDTGTSVYEQYF.

As for this clone: The same CDR3 arises from other DNA sequences in this sample as well. This sequence joins TRBV9 and TRBJ1-2; 10 bases are a match to TRBD1. V lost 8 bases to trimming and J lost 0 bases; unmatched junction nucleotides: 10. CDR3 length equals 16 residues. The V gene's germline CDR1 is SGDLS and CDR2 YYNGEE. CDR3 amino acids: CASRQTGTGANYGYTF. In DNA, the CDR3 is TGTGCCAGTAGACAAACCGGGACAGGGGCTAACTATGGCTACACCTTC.

In this sample, this clone turned up once. This chain links TRBV28 with TRBJ1-1, with D hard to call. V lost 11 bases, J lost 11 bases, and 24 bases lay in between. Germline-derived CDR1 and CDR2 are MDHEN and SYDVKM. The CDR3 length is 13 residues. CDR3 sequence (DNA): TGTGCCGTCCGAGAGGCAAGCTGGTCGGGGGCTTTCTTT. Residues: CAVREASWSGAFF.

This clone was counted only a few times. The chain employs TRBV4-3 and TRBJ2-1; 12 nucleotides match TRBD2. The J segment lost 8 bases and the V segment lost 0 bases, leaving 8 bases of the junction unmatched. CDR3 length equals 17 residues. Germline-derived CDR1 and CDR2 are LGHNA and YSLEER. CDR3 amino acids: CASSQDPRTSGKDEQFF. The CDR3 nucleotides are TGCGCCAGCAGCCAAGACCCCCGGACTAGCGGGAAGGATGAGCAGTTCTTC.

The chain is built from TRBV19 and TRBJ2-7; no clear D. Per the germline V gene, CDR1 is LNHDA and CDR2 is SQIVND (reference sequence). The ends were cut back, 3 bases at V and 1 base at J, with 13 bases in the middle. This CDR3 has 15 residues. The CDR3 is CASSMRFAESYEQYF. The DNA for the CDR3 is TGTGCCAGTAGTATGCGGTTTGCGGAGTCCTACGAGCAGTACTTC.

The genes are TRBV11-2 and TRBJ2-2; 7 bases match TRBD2. Germline values: CDR1 SGHAT, CDR2 FQNNGV. This CDR3 has 15 residues. J gave up 0 bases and V 4 bases, and 2 bases lay outside the gene matches. The CDR3 sequence is CASSWLAANTGELFF. In DNA, the CDR3 is TGTGCCAGCAGCTGGCTAGCGGCGAACACCGGGGAGCTGTTTTTT.

The chain joins TRBV9 to TRBJ2-7; 7 bases agree with TRBD1. V shed 2 bases and J 2 bases; nucleotides not matched to a gene: 4. The CDR3 sequence is 14 residues long. Germline CDR1 and CDR2: SGDLS and YYNGEE. CDR3 DNA sequence: TGTGCCAGCAGCGTGTCGGGACAGACCTACGAGCAGTACTTC. This gives the protein CASSVSGQTYEQYF.

In its sample, this clone was seen a few times. Other DNA sequences from this sample encode an identical CDR3 as well. This sequence joins TRBV14 and TRBJ2-3; 8 bases are a match to TRBD2. The CDR3 sequence is 17 residues long. With V trimmed by 0 bases and J by 0 bases, 5 bases remained unmatched. Germline loops: CDR1 SGHDN, CDR2 FVKESK. CDR3 nucleotide sequence: TGTGCCAGCAGCCAAGACGAAGCGGGGGCTAGCACAGATACGCAGTATTTT. Translation: CASSQDEAGASTDTQYF. The full variable domain, rest sourced from reference TRBV14 and TRBJ2-3, is EAGVTQFPSHSVIEKGQTVTLRCDPISGHDNLYWYRRVMGKEIKFLLHFVKESKQDESGMPNNRFLAERTGGTYSTLKVQPAELEDSGVYFCASSQDEAGASTDTQYFGPGTRLTVL.

The V and J genes are TRBV6-5 and TRBJ2-4; 8 nucleotides line up with TRBD1. CDR1 MNHEY and CDR2 SVGAGI come from the germline V gene. The V and J ends lost 6 bases and 0 bases, in that order; junction bases with no gene match: 4. There are 15 residues in the CDR3. The CDR3 DNA reads as TGTGCCAGCAGACCGACAGGGGAAGCCAAAAACATTCAGTACTTC. Translated, it gives CASRPTGEAKNIQYF.

The chain employs TRBV15 and TRBJ2-5; the D gene is possibly TRBD1 (6 bases). CDR3 length: 14 amino acids. Germline values: CDR1 LNHNV, CDR2 YYDKDF (reference sequence). V lost 6 bases and J 1 base, leaving 12 bases between the germline ends. The CDR3: CATREGQSQETQYF. Written as DNA, the CDR3 is TGTGCCACCAGAGAAGGACAGTCCCAAGAGACCCAGTACTTC.

The CDR3 region has the DNA TGTGCCAGCAGCTTCCGGGACAGGTATAACTATGGCTACACCTTC. Translation gives CASSFRDRYNYGYTF. V usage is TRBV13 and J usage is TRBJ1-2; 8 nucleotides match TRBD1. Per the germline V gene, CDR1 is PRHDT and CDR2 is FYEKMQ (reference sequence). CDR3 length equals 15 residues. J was trimmed by 1 base and V by 3 bases; bases with no gene match: 4. Complete variable domain (other parts from reference TRBV13 and TRBJ1-2): AAGVIQSPRHLIKEKRETATLKCYPIPRHDTVYWYQQGPGQDPQFLISFYEKMQSDKGSIPDRFSAQQFSDYHSELNMSSLELGDSALYFCASSFRDRYNYGYTFGSGTRLTVV.

The rearrangement uses TRBV11-2 and TRBJ2-1, with 8 bases matching TRBD1. With V trimmed by 11 bases and J by 2 bases, 8 bases remained unmatched. Per the germline V gene, CDR1 is SGHAT and CDR2 is FQNNGV. The length of the CDR3 is 14 residues. In DNA, the CDR3 is TGTGCCGGCGGAACAGGGGGGACCTACAATGAGCAGTTCTTC. Amino acids: CAGGTGGTYNEQFF.

This clone was seen a few times. The chain links TRBV4-1 to TRBJ2-1; TRBD2 matches 13 bases. The CDR3 spans 14 residues. The V and J ends lost 3 bases and 9 bases, in that order; junction bases with no gene match: 2. Germline values: CDR1 MGHRA, CDR2 YSYEKL. CDR3: CASSQGLAGLEQFF. The DNA of the CDR3 is TGCGCCAGCAGCCAGGGACTAGCGGGACTTGAGCAGTTCTTC.

V is TRBV4-1 and J is TRBJ2-7, with 10 bases identical to TRBD2. The germline V gene encodes CDR1 MGHRA and CDR2 YSYEKL. CDR3 length: 15 residues. After removal of 2 bases from V and 6 bases from J, the junction contained 7 bases not matched to a gene. DNA of the CDR3: TGCGCCAGCAGCCAACTAGCGGGAGTACGCTTCGAGCAGTACTTC. This encodes CASSQLAGVRFEQYF.

This clone has a handful of counts. V gene TRBV9 combines with J gene TRBJ2-1; no clear D. V lost 0 bases and J 4 bases, leaving 8 bases between the germline ends. Germline values: CDR1 SGDLS, CDR2 YYNGEE. This CDR3 is built from 14 residues. The CDR3 bases are TGTGCCAGCAGCGTAGATGGCAGTTACAATGAGCAGTTCTTC. Translation: CASSVDGSYNEQFF.

With respect to this clone: This CDR3 is also generated by other DNA sequences in the sample. V is TRBV29-1 and J is TRBJ2-7; 9 bases align to TRBD2. The junction had 3 bases not matched to a gene; V was cut back by 6 bases and J by 3 bases. Germline V lookup: CDR1 SQVTM, CDR2 ANQGSEA. This CDR3 comprises 12 residues. CDR3 nucleotides: TGCAGCGTCGTAGCGGGAGTCTACGAGCAGTACTTC. Protein: CSVVAGVYEQYF.

Only a few counts were recorded for this clone. The rearrangement uses TRBV5-1 and TRBJ1-1, with 11 bases that match TRBD1. Germline assignment: CDR1 SGHRS and CDR2 YFSETQ. V was clipped by 4 bases and J by 4 bases; unmatched bases: 6. The CDR3 runs to 15 residues. The CDR3 reads CASSLDGTGGTEAFF. CDR3 coding DNA: TGCGCCAGCAGCCTAGACGGGACAGGGGGCACTGAAGCTTTCTTT.

V gene TRBV19 combines with J gene TRBJ2-7; 8 positions agree with TRBD1. The germline gives CDR1 LNHDA, CDR2 SQIVND (reference sequence). The CDR3 spans 14 residues. V shed 10 bases and J 0 bases; nucleotides not matched to a gene: 8. This CDR3 reads CATHPGQDSYEQYF. Written as DNA, the CDR3 is TGTGCCACACACCCGGGACAGGACTCCTACGAGCAGTACTTC.

This chain uses TRBV10-3 with TRBJ1-1; the D is unclear. There are 16 residues in the CDR3. The V gene's germline CDR1 is ENHRY and CDR2 SYGVKD. V lost 2 bases and J lost 0, with 13 bases in between. The CDR3 spells CAISELPIEMNTEAFF. CDR3 nucleotides: TGTGCCATCAGTGAGCTTCCCATAGAGATGAACACTGAAGCTTTCTTT.

The chain joins TRBV5-8 to TRBJ1-2, with no clear D. The CDR3 consists of 14 residues. Germline CDR1 and CDR2: SGHTS and YDEGEE. V shed 2 bases and J shed 4 bases, with 12 bases lying between them. The CDR3 protein is CASSFGRTSYGYTF. The CDR3 DNA sequence: TGTGCCAGCAGCTTTGGGCGGACTTCCTATGGCTACACCTTC.

This clone was observed a handful of times. The V call is TRBV25-1, the J call TRBJ2-5; 7 bases line up with TRBD1. The CDR3 is made up of 14 amino acids. CDR1 and CDR2 (germline): MGHDK, SYGVNS. Germline trimming cut 4 bases from V and 5 bases from J; bases unmatched to any gene: 7. CDR3 protein: CASSVNRGRETQYF. The CDR3 coding sequence is TGTGCCAGCAGTGTTAACAGGGGCCGTGAGACCCAGTACTTC. Combining the CDR3 with reference TRBV25-1 and TRBJ2-5 gives the whole variable domain EADIYQTPRYLVIGTGKKITLECSQTMGHDKMYWYQQDPGMELHLIHYSYGVNSTEKGDLSSESTVSRIRTEHFPLTLESARPSHTSQYLCASSVNRGRETQYFGPGTRLLVL.

The sample holds one count of this clone. The chain recombines TRBV18 with TRBJ2-4, with D tentatively TRBD1 (7 bases). This CDR3 region has 15 residues. Germline CDR1 KGHSH, CDR2 LQKENI. The germline V and J ends were trimmed by 4 bases and 7 bases, with 17 bases remaining between them. The CDR3 nucleotides read TGTGCCAGCTCACTCCTTCAGGGGGGAGAGAACATTCAGTACTTC. Translating gives CASSLLQGGENIQYF.

This clone has just a few counts. The chain carries TRBV29-1 and TRBJ2-7; TRBD1 is a possible D gene (5 bases). Germline V CDR1 and CDR2: SQVTM, ANQGSEA. Trimming removed 4 bases from V and 6 bases from J, with 10 bases in between. The CDR3 covers 11 residues. The CDR3 protein is CSVVRAAEQYF. In DNA form, the CDR3 reads TGCAGCGTTGTCAGGGCGGCCGAGCAGTACTTC.

The rearrangement uses TRBV7-6 and TRBJ1-6; a possible D gene is TRBD1 (6 bases). Trimming stripped 4 bases from V and 4 bases from J, with 14 bases between. In germline, CDR1 is SGHVS, CDR2 FNYEAQ. The CDR3 runs 16 residues. The CDR3 reads CASSSGTPGYNSPLHF. DNA for the CDR3: TGTGCCAGCAGCTCCGGGACACCCGGTTATAATTCACCCCTCCACTTT.

The genes are TRBV7-3 and TRBJ2-5, with 7 bases identical to TRBD2. V dropped 4 bases and J dropped 5; count of bases not matched to a gene: 4. Germline CDR1 SGHTA, CDR2 FQGTGA. The CDR3 covers 13 residues. CDR3 nucleotide sequence: TGTGCCAGCAGCTGGGGAGGGGAGGAGACCCAGTACTTC. The encoded protein is CASSWGGEETQYF.

The J gene is TRBJ1-1, the V gene TRBV19, with TRBD1 matching 8 bases. The J segment lost 5 bases and the V segment lost 7 bases, leaving 9 bases of the junction unmatched. This CDR3 is built from 14 residues. Germline loops: CDR1 LNHDA, CDR2 SQIVND (reference sequence). The CDR3 spells CASTPDRATTEAFF. The CDR3 DNA reads TGTGCCAGTACCCCGGACAGGGCCACGACTGAAGCTTTCTTT.

The chain combines TRBV7-3 with TRBJ2-2, with 12 bases fitting TRBD1. This CDR3 spans 19 amino acids. Germline CDR1 and CDR2: SGHTA and FQGTGA. V lost 6 bases and J lost 2; bases outside the gene matches: 13. This chain's CDR3 is CASSPTSRDRGLNTGELFF. The DNA for the CDR3 is TGTGCCAGCAGTCCTACGTCCCGGGACAGGGGGCTTAACACCGGGGAGCTGTTTTTT.

This sequence joins TRBV11-2 and TRBJ2-5; 7 nucleotides match TRBD1. The trim removed 4 bases at V and 0 bases at J, leaving 5 bases unmatched. This CDR3 is built from 15 residues. Germline values: CDR1 SGHAT, CDR2 FQNNGV. As DNA, the CDR3 is TGTGCCAGCAGCTCCGGGACAGTGTACCAAGAGACCCAGTACTTC. This sequence encodes CASSSGTVYQETQYF.

This clone has a single count. The rearrangement links TRBV2 to TRBJ1-6, with TRBD1 matching 7 bases. Germline CDR1 reads SNHLY; CDR2 reads FYNNEI. The length of the CDR3 is 14 residues. The trim removed 5 bases at V and 7 bases at J, leaving 5 bases unmatched. In DNA, the CDR3 is TGTGCCAGCAGTCCTCAGGGGGGCAATTCACCCCTCCACTTT. Encoded protein: CASSPQGGNSPLHF.

This clone was detected only a few times. The V call is TRBV6-5, the J call TRBJ1-3; 9 bases are a match to TRBD1. The V gene end was trimmed by 4 bases and the J gene end by 8 bases; junction bases not matched to a gene: 6. Germline values: CDR1 MNHEY, CDR2 SVGAGI. The CDR3 is made up of 14 amino acids. The CDR3 region is CASSLQGAGDTIYF. DNA of the CDR3: TGTGCCAGCAGTTTACAGGGGGCGGGAGACACCATATATTTT.

This clone turned up a few times. This chain joins TRBV20-1 and TRBJ2-2; no clear D gene. Germline CDR1 DFQATT, CDR2 SNEGSKA (reference sequence). V was shortened by 0 bases and J by 7 bases, with 3 bases between the two germline ends. This CDR3 has 11 amino acids. As DNA, the CDR3 is TGCAGTGCTAGAGATTACGGGGAGCTGTTTTTT. Residues: CSARDYGELFF.